What follows are 14 T cell receptor beta chains derived from one specimen sequenced in a study of lymphopenia after photon versus proton radiotherapy. Using immunoSEQ multiplex PCR, the repertoire was profiled, and TCRdb retains in-frame clones only, with some absent. The top ten clones hold less than 25% of a sample with nearly 25,000 clones, roughly 80% of them seen once. This material consisted of peripheral blood, taken from a patient treated with proton-based radiotherapy. The receptor source for this set is a woman aged 70-85 years with pancreatic cancer.

The rearrangement uses TRBV6-5 and TRBJ1-6, with D uncertain. V lost 0 bases and J lost 8, with 11 bases in between. Germline CDR1 reads MNHEY; CDR2 reads SVGAGI. There are 15 residues in the CDR3. The CDR3 coding sequence is TGTGCCAGCAGTTACTCGATCTCGGGAGATTCACCCCTCCACTTT. This gives the protein CASSYSISGDSPLHF.

This clone was seen more than once but under ten times. This chain joins TRBV15 and TRBJ2-1, with 7 bases that match TRBD2. Looked up from germline, CDR1 is LNHNV and CDR2 is YYDKDF (reference sequence). V dropped 3 bases and J dropped 1; count of bases not matched to a gene: 6. CDR3 size: 16 residues. CDR3 DNA sequence: TGTGCCACCAGCAGGGGGGGGACGGAATCCTACAATGAGCAGTTCTTC. Protein sequence: CATSRGGTESYNEQFF.

CDR3 amino acids: CASSLFRGGSSNQPQHF. Here the CDR3 DNA reads TGTGCCAGCAGTTTATTTCGGGGGGGCTCTAGCAATCAGCCCCAGCATTTT. The chain is built from TRBV28 and TRBJ1-5; D might be TRBD1 (6 bases). This CDR3 spans 17 amino acids. Germline CDR1 is MDHEN and CDR2 is SYDVKM. V lost 1 base, J lost 0 bases, and 13 bases lay in between.

This clone has just one count. This rearrangement joins TRBV2 to TRBJ2-7; no firm D call. Germline V gene lookup returns CDR1 SNHLY and CDR2 FYNNEI. The CDR3 is 14 residues long. The ends were cut back, 5 bases at V and 2 bases at J, with 13 bases in the middle. CDR3: CASSFIRSTYEQYF. The CDR3 nucleotides are TGTGCCAGCAGTTTCATCAGGTCAACCTACGAGCAGTACTTC.

This rearrangement joins TRBV4-3 to TRBJ2-3; D unresolved. Trimming removed 1 base from V and 6 bases from J, with 8 bases in between. CDR3 length equals 13 residues. Germline-derived CDR1 and CDR2 are LGHNA and YSLEER. The CDR3 loop reads CASSQGVSDTQYF. As DNA, the CDR3 is TGCGCCAGCAGCCAAGGAGTATCGGATACGCAGTATTTT.

The chain couples TRBV7-2 to TRBJ2-1; D possibly matches TRBD1 or TRBD2 (6 bases each). V shed 10 bases and J shed 2 bases, with 12 bases lying between them. The germline V gene encodes CDR1 SGHTA and CDR2 FQGNSA. The CDR3 consists of 13 residues. The CDR3 coding sequence is TGTGCCACGGGGGCAGGGGCCTACAATGAGCAGTTCTTC. Translating it yields CATGAGAYNEQFF.

The genes are TRBV18 and TRBJ1-3; D remains ambiguous. With 3 bases removed from V and 0 bases from J, the gap between germline ends came to 9 bases. CDR1 is KGHSH, CDR2 LQKENI, per germline. There are 15 residues in the CDR3. DNA for the CDR3: TGTGCCAGCTCACCGCAGAGAAACTCTGGAAACACCATATATTTT. Translating gives CASSPQRNSGNTIYF.

This clone has a single count. Written as DNA, the CDR3 is TGTGCCAGCAGACCCGGGACTAGCGGGGCCTACGAGCAGTACTTC. This sequence encodes CASRPGTSGAYEQYF. The chain joins TRBV28 to TRBJ2-7; 13 nucleotides align to TRBD2. The CDR3 runs to 15 residues. Germline CDR1 reads MDHEN; CDR2 reads SYDVKM. J gave up 2 bases and V 6 bases, and 4 bases lay outside the gene matches.

V usage is TRBV28 and J usage is TRBJ2-1, with D tentatively TRBD1 (7 bases). The CDR3 sequence is 15 residues long. The V gene lost 6 bases and the J gene lost 6 bases, with 18 bases spanning the gap. Germline assignment: CDR1 MDHEN and CDR2 SYDVKM. CDR3 residues: CASRRQGGGANEQFF. CDR3 in DNA: TGTGCCAGCAGAAGACAGGGAGGAGGAGCCAATGAGCAGTTCTTC.

The chain uses TRBV10-3 and TRBJ2-3, with D possibly matching TRBD1 (6 bases). The V and J ends lost 7 bases and 0 bases respectively, with 11 bases between them. CDR3 length: 14 amino acids. Germline V gives CDR1 ENHRY, CDR2 SYGVKD. The CDR3 here is CAITTGHSTDTQYF. The CDR3 coding sequence is TGTGCCATCACCACGGGACACAGCACAGATACGCAGTATTTT.

The rearrangement links TRBV23-1 to TRBJ2-6; D gene uncertain. TRBV23-1 is sorted into the ORF group, with uncertain function. Trimming shortened V by 4 bases and J by 0 bases, and 25 bases separated the two germline ends. The CDR3 totals 21 residues. The CDR3 coding sequence is TGCGCCAGCAGTCCCAGTTTCCAGGATACCCCCCCCATCTCTGGGGCCAACGTCCTGACTTTC. Translation: CASSPSFQDTPPISGANVLTF.

The chain has TRBV5-1 and TRBJ1-2, with D possibly matching TRBD1 (6 bases). This CDR3 spans 13 amino acids. V lost 4 bases and J 5 bases, leaving 12 bases between the germline ends. Germline V gives CDR1 SGHRS, CDR2 YFSETQ. CDR3 nucleotides: TGCGCCAGCAGCCCAGGAACAGGGTATGGCTACACCTTC. Translating gives CASSPGTGYGYTF.

The CDR3 here is CASSLGDYMNTEAFF. The CDR3 nucleotides read TGTGCCAGCAGCTTAGGCGATTACATGAACACTGAAGCTTTCTTT. The genes are TRBV7-2 and TRBJ1-1; D is ambiguous. The germline V gene encodes CDR1 SGHTA and CDR2 FQGNSA. V was clipped by 1 base and J by 0 bases, with 9 bases between them. This CDR3 has 15 residues.

This clone was observed a single time. The CDR3 region is CASSQGGSQPQHF. In DNA form, the CDR3 reads TGTGCCAGCAGCCAGGGGGGTAGTCAGCCCCAGCATTTT. The chain has TRBV4-2 and TRBJ1-5; weak D call: TRBD1 (5 bases). The CDR3 spans 13 residues. The germline V and J ends were trimmed by 3 bases and 6 bases, with 9 bases remaining between them. The germline CDR1 and CDR2 sequences are LGHNA and YNFKEQ.